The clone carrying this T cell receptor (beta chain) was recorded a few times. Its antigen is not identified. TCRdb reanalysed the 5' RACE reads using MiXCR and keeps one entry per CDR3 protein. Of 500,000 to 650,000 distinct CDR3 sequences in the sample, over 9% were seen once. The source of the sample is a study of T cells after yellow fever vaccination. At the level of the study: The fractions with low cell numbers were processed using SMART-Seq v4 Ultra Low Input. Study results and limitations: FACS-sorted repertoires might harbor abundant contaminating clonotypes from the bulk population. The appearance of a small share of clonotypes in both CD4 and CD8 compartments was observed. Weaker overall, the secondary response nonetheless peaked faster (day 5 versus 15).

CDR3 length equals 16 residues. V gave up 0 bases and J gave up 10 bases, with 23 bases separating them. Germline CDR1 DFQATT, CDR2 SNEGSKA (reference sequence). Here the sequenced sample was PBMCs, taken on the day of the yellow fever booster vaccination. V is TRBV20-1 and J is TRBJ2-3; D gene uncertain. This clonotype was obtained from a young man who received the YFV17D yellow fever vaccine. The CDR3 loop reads CSARDLQASRTVAQYF. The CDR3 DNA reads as TGCAGTGCTAGAGATCTCCAAGCATCCCGAACTGTGGCGCAGTATTTT.